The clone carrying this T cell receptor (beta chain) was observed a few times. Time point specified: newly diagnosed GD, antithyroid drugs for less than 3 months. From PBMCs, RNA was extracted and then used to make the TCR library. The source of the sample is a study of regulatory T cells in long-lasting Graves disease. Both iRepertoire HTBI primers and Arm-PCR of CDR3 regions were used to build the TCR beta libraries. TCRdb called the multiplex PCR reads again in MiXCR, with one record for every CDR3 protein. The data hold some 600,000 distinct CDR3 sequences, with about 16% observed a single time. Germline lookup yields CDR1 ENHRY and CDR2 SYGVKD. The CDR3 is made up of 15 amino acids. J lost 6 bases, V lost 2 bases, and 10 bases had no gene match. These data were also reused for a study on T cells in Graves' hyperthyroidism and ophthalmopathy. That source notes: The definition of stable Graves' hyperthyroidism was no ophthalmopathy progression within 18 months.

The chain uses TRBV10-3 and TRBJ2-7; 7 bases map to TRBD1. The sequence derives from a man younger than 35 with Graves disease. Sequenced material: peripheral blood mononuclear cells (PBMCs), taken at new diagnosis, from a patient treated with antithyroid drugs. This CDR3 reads CAISEHTQGTSEQYF. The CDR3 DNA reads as TGTGCCATCAGTGAGCACACACAGGGGACGAGCGAGCAGTACTTC.